Listed below are T cell receptor beta chains from one sample, sequenced in a study of radiotherapy plus CTLA-4 blockade in lung cancer. Sequenced by immunoSEQ multiplex PCR; TCRdb stores in-frame clones only, minus some. Altogether around 95,000 clones are present, 83% being singletons, with the ten largest covering 0.65% to 0.9%. The sequencing here drew on peripheral blood, taken from a patient treated with radiotherapy plus ipilimumab. All receptors derive from a human donor with non-small cell lung cancer who had stable disease on radiotherapy plus ipilimumab. The CDR3 runs from the conserved cysteine through the conserved F or W. Each record gives: J gene, V gene, D gene, clone size, CDR3 protein, CDR3 DNA. A D gene is named only where the DNA matches it firmly. Part of the rows lack a size; the others show once, few, many or a class for expanded clones.

J gene: TRBJ2-1; V gene: TRBV2; D gene: -; clone size: -; CDR3 protein: CASSEGGGWNEQFF; CDR3 DNA: TGTGCCAGCAGTGAAGGAGGGGGGTGGAATGAGCAGTTCTTC
J gene: TRBJ2-3; V gene: TRBV5-1; D gene: TRBD2; clone size: -; CDR3 protein: CASSLGLAGGRTDTQYF; CDR3 DNA: TGCGCCAGCAGCTTGGGACTAGCGGGGGGCCGCACAGATACGCAGTATTTT
J gene: TRBJ2-7; V gene: TRBV28; D gene: TRBD2; clone size: few; CDR3 protein: CASRSGLAVYEQYF; CDR3 DNA: TGTGCCAGCAGGTCGGGACTAGCGGTGTACGAGCAGTACTTC
J gene: TRBJ2-1; V gene: TRBV6-1; D gene: -; clone size: -; CDR3 protein: CASSEEGPIYNEQFF; CDR3 DNA: TGTGCCAGCAGTGAGGAGGGACCGATCTACAATGAGCAGTTCTTC
J gene: TRBJ2-1; V gene: TRBV7-3; D gene: -; clone size: -; CDR3 protein: CASSDPPYNEQFF; CDR3 DNA: TGTGCCAGCAGCGATCCCCCCTACAATGAGCAGTTCTTC
J gene: TRBJ2-7; V gene: TRBV15; D gene: -; clone size: -; CDR3 protein: CATSRSISWEQYF; CDR3 DNA: TGTGCCACCAGCAGGTCTATAAGCTGGGAGCAGTACTTC
J gene: TRBJ2-5; V gene: TRBV7-6; D gene: TRBD2; clone size: -; CDR3 protein: CASSLGLAGGGQETQYF; CDR3 DNA: TGTGCCAGCAGCCTCGGACTAGCGGGAGGGGGGCAAGAGACCCAGTACTTC
J gene: TRBJ2-7; V gene: TRBV27; D gene: -; clone size: -; CDR3 protein: CASSLYSSYEQYF; CDR3 DNA: TGTGCCAGCAGTTTATACAGTTCCTACGAGCAGTACTTC
J gene: TRBJ2-7; V gene: TRBV5-4; D gene: TRBD1; clone size: -; CDR3 protein: CASSSYGTGGEQYF; CDR3 DNA: TGTGCCAGCAGCTCCTACGGGACAGGGGGCGAGCAGTACTTC
J gene: TRBJ2-2; V gene: TRBV2; D gene: TRBD2; clone size: -; CDR3 protein: CASSVGGIGAGELFF; CDR3 DNA: TGTGCCAGCAGTGTCGGGGGGATTGGGGCCGGGGAGCTGTTTTTT
J gene: TRBJ1-1; V gene: TRBV6-1; D gene: -; clone size: -; CDR3 protein: CASSEMKGMNTEAFF; CDR3 DNA: TGTGCCAGCAGTGAAATGAAGGGGATGAACACTGAAGCTTTCTTT
J gene: TRBJ2-7; V gene: TRBV11-2; D gene: -; clone size: -; CDR3 protein: CASSSPSKTGSYEQYF; CDR3 DNA: TGTGCCAGCAGCTCCCCCTCCAAGACAGGCTCCTACGAGCAGTACTTC
J gene: TRBJ2-7; V gene: TRBV18; D gene: -; clone size: -; CDR3 protein: CASSPSSYEQYF; CDR3 DNA: TGTGCCAGCTCCCCCTCCTCCTACGAGCAGTACTTC
J gene: TRBJ2-7; V gene: TRBV20-1; D gene: -; clone size: -; CDR3 protein: CSASDYYEQYF; CDR3 DNA: TGCAGTGCCTCGGACTACTACGAGCAGTACTTC
J gene: TRBJ2-3; V gene: TRBV28; D gene: -; clone size: -; CDR3 protein: CASSWARGKYF; CDR3 DNA: TGTGCCAGCAGTTGGGCTCGGGGAAAGTATTTT
J gene: TRBJ2-5; V gene: TRBV6-5; D gene: TRBD1; clone size: -; CDR3 protein: CASSYTGQGQTQYF; CDR3 DNA: TGTGCCAGCAGTTACACCGGACAGGGACAGACCCAGTACTTC
J gene: TRBJ2-3; V gene: TRBV6-1; D gene: TRBD1; clone size: -; CDR3 protein: CASRGTTGDTQYF; CDR3 DNA: TGTGCCAGCAGGGGTACGACAGGGGATACGCAGTATTTT
J gene: TRBJ2-7; V gene: TRBV28; D gene: TRBD2; clone size: -; CDR3 protein: CASSSPGGVIYEQYF; CDR3 DNA: TGTGCCAGCAGTTCCCCGGGGGGGGTAATCTACGAGCAGTACTTC
J gene: TRBJ2-3; V gene: TRBV5-1; D gene: TRBD1; clone size: -; CDR3 protein: CASSAWTGTDTQYF; CDR3 DNA: TGCGCCAGCAGCGCCTGGACAGGGACAGATACGCAGTATTTT
J gene: TRBJ2-2; V gene: TRBV5-1; D gene: TRBD1; clone size: -; CDR3 protein: CASSFTLQGLNTGELFF; CDR3 DNA: TGCGCCAGCAGCTTTACCTTACAGGGGTTGAACACCGGGGAGCTGTTTTTT
J gene: TRBJ2-7; V gene: TRBV5-4; D gene: -; clone size: -; CDR3 protein: CASSPYQDYEPQYF; CDR3 DNA: TGTGCCAGCAGCCCCTACCAGGATTACGAGCCGCAGTACTTC
J gene: TRBJ1-2; V gene: TRBV6-5; D gene: -; clone size: -; CDR3 protein: CASSYYSKEHYGYTF; CDR3 DNA: TGTGCCAGCAGTTACTATAGCAAAGAGCACTATGGCTACACCTTC
J gene: TRBJ2-5; V gene: TRBV6-5; D gene: TRBD1; clone size: -; CDR3 protein: CASRVTGRETQYF; CDR3 DNA: TGTGCCAGCAGGGTGACAGGGCGGGAGACCCAGTACTTC
J gene: TRBJ1-6; V gene: TRBV25-1; D gene: -; clone size: once; CDR3 protein: CASSLGTRNSPLHF; CDR3 DNA: TGTGCCAGCAGTCTCGGGACTCGGAATTCACCCCTCCACTTT
J gene: TRBJ2-5; V gene: TRBV9; D gene: TRBD2; clone size: -; CDR3 protein: CASANSGGRQETQYF; CDR3 DNA: TGTGCCAGCGCTAACTCGGGAGGGCGGCAAGAGACCCAGTACTTC
J gene: TRBJ2-3; V gene: TRBV6-5; D gene: -; clone size: -; CDR3 protein: CATLWGRGTDTQYF; CDR3 DNA: TGTGCCACCCTCTGGGGCCGGGGCACAGATACGCAGTATTTT
J gene: TRBJ1-3; V gene: TRBV9; D gene: -; clone size: few; CDR3 protein: CASSFLSGTSGNTIYF; CDR3 DNA: TGTGCCAGCAGCTTCCTTTCCGGGACCTCTGGAAACACCATATATTTT
J gene: TRBJ2-4; V gene: TRBV5-4; D gene: TRBD2; clone size: -; CDR3 protein: CASSRGLAGANIQYF; CDR3 DNA: TGTGCCAGCAGTCGCGGACTAGCGGGGGCAAACATTCAGTACTTC
J gene: TRBJ1-2; V gene: TRBV29-1; D gene: -; clone size: -; CDR3 protein: CSVESSYYGYTF; CDR3 DNA: TGCAGCGTTGAAAGCAGCTACTATGGCTACACCTTC
J gene: TRBJ2-3; V gene: TRBV5-4; D gene: -; clone size: -; CDR3 protein: CASSLEGRRGPTDTQYF; CDR3 DNA: TGTGCCAGCAGCTTGGAGGGTAGACGGGGCCCCACAGATACGCAGTATTTT
J gene: TRBJ2-4; V gene: TRBV7-9; D gene: -; clone size: -; CDR3 protein: CASSLGGPKNIQYF; CDR3 DNA: TGTGCCAGCAGCTTAGGAGGACCGAAAAACATTCAGTACTTC
J gene: TRBJ2-7; V gene: TRBV27; D gene: -; clone size: -; CDR3 protein: CASSIGYEQYF; CDR3 DNA: TGTGCCAGCAGCATCGGATACGAGCAGTACTTC
J gene: TRBJ2-3; V gene: TRBV4-2; D gene: TRBD2; clone size: -; CDR3 protein: CASSQDRAGGPSDTQYF; CDR3 DNA: TGTGCCAGCAGCCAAGATAGGGCGGGGGGGCCATCAGATACGCAGTATTTT
J gene: TRBJ2-7; V gene: TRBV10-2; D gene: TRBD2; clone size: -; CDR3 protein: CASSAGQSYEQYF; CDR3 DNA: TGCGCCAGCTCAGCGGGGCAGTCCTACGAGCAGTACTTC
J gene: TRBJ1-1; V gene: TRBV19; D gene: -; clone size: -; CDR3 protein: CASTRDLNTEAFF; CDR3 DNA: TGTGCCAGTACCCGAGACTTGAACACTGAAGCTTTCTTT
J gene: TRBJ1-2; V gene: TRBV18; D gene: TRBD1; clone size: -; CDR3 protein: CASSPPFRDRVDYGYTF; CDR3 DNA: TGTGCCAGCTCACCACCGTTCCGGGACAGGGTCGACTATGGCTACACCTTC
J gene: TRBJ1-2; V gene: TRBV5-1; D gene: -; clone size: -; CDR3 protein: CASSLEGANYGYTF; CDR3 DNA: TGCGCCAGCAGCTTGGAGGGAGCTAACTATGGCTACACCTTC
J gene: TRBJ1-2; V gene: TRBV18; D gene: -; clone size: -; CDR3 protein: CASSLDRSNYGYTF; CDR3 DNA: TGTGCCAGCTCACTTGACAGAAGTAACTATGGCTACACCTTC
J gene: TRBJ1-4; V gene: TRBV11-2; D gene: TRBD1; clone size: -; CDR3 protein: CASSLETGATNEKLFF; CDR3 DNA: TGTGCCAGCAGCTTAGAGACAGGGGCAACTAATGAAAAACTGTTTTTT
J gene: TRBJ2-1; V gene: TRBV5-6; D gene: -; clone size: -; CDR3 protein: CASSLSGGGNEQFF; CDR3 DNA: TGTGCCAGCAGCTTGAGCGGAGGGGGCAATGAGCAGTTCTTC
J gene: TRBJ1-4; V gene: TRBV7-9; D gene: TRBD1; clone size: -; CDR3 protein: CASSLSGTGLNEKLFF; CDR3 DNA: TGTGCCAGCAGCTTAAGTGGGACAGGGTTAAACGAAAAACTGTTTTTT
J gene: TRBJ1-4; V gene: TRBV6-1; D gene: -; clone size: -; CDR3 protein: CASSAFVGATNEKLFF; CDR3 DNA: TGTGCCAGCAGTGCCTTCGTGGGCGCAACTAATGAAAAACTGTTTTTT
J gene: TRBJ2-1; V gene: TRBV5-8; D gene: TRBD2; clone size: -; CDR3 protein: CASSLWRESSYNEQFF; CDR3 DNA: TGTGCCAGCAGCTTGTGGCGGGAGAGCTCCTACAATGAGCAGTTCTTC
J gene: TRBJ1-1; V gene: TRBV7-8; D gene: -; clone size: -; CDR3 protein: CASSSRPTPNTEAFF; CDR3 DNA: TGTGCCAGCAGCTCCCGTCCGACACCGAACACTGAAGCTTTCTTT
J gene: TRBJ2-3; V gene: TRBV19; D gene: -; clone size: -; CDR3 protein: CASSILGSTDTQYF; CDR3 DNA: TGTGCCAGTAGTATCCTTGGAAGCACAGATACGCAGTATTTT
J gene: TRBJ1-5; V gene: TRBV7-3; D gene: -; clone size: -; CDR3 protein: CASFPGGPQHF; CDR3 DNA: TGTGCCAGCTTTCCGGGAGGGCCCCAGCATTTT
J gene: TRBJ2-5; V gene: TRBV9; D gene: -; clone size: once; CDR3 protein: CASSVAVGGRVRQETQYF; CDR3 DNA: TGTGCCAGCAGCGTAGCTGTGGGGGGGCGGGTCCGGCAAGAGACCCAGTACTTC
J gene: TRBJ2-7; V gene: TRBV6-1; D gene: -; clone size: once; CDR3 protein: CASSEASRALLYEQYF; CDR3 DNA: TGTGCCAGCAGTGAAGCATCTAGGGCCCTCCTCTACGAGCAGTACTTC
J gene: TRBJ2-1; V gene: TRBV6-1; D gene: TRBD1; clone size: -; CDR3 protein: CASSEVRQGTRNEQFF; CDR3 DNA: TGTGCCAGCAGTGAAGTAAGACAGGGTACACGGAATGAGCAGTTCTTC
J gene: TRBJ2-5; V gene: TRBV30; D gene: -; clone size: -; CDR3 protein: CAWSFIGLAKETQYF; CDR3 DNA: TGTGCCTGGAGTTTTATCGGCTTGGCAAAAGAGACCCAGTACTTC
J gene: TRBJ1-4; V gene: TRBV11-2; D gene: TRBD1; clone size: -; CDR3 protein: CASSLEGASRGEKLFF; CDR3 DNA: TGTGCCAGCAGCTTGGAGGGGGCCAGCAGGGGTGAAAAACTGTTTTTT
J gene: TRBJ1-6; V gene: TRBV9; D gene: -; clone size: -; CDR3 protein: CASSALSGPNSPLHF; CDR3 DNA: TGTGCCAGCAGCGCCCTCTCGGGGCCAAATTCACCCCTCCACTTT
J gene: TRBJ2-5; V gene: TRBV28; D gene: -; clone size: -; CDR3 protein: CASSNPTGRETQYF; CDR3 DNA: TGTGCCAGCAGTAATCCGACAGGACGAGAGACCCAGTACTTC
J gene: TRBJ1-6; V gene: TRBV6-1; D gene: -; clone size: -; CDR3 protein: CASSEGDINSPLHF; CDR3 DNA: TGTGCCAGCAGTGAGGGAGACATTAATTCACCCCTCCACTTT
J gene: TRBJ2-7; V gene: TRBV4-2; D gene: TRBD1; clone size: once; CDR3 protein: CASSHPGTGGEQYF; CDR3 DNA: TGTGCCAGCAGCCATCCCGGGACAGGGGGTGAGCAGTACTTC
J gene: TRBJ2-1; V gene: TRBV29-1; D gene: TRBD2; clone size: -; CDR3 protein: CSVRSVGGEREASYNEQFF; CDR3 DNA: TGCAGCGTTAGGTCAGTAGGAGGGGAGCGGGAAGCCTCCTACAATGAGCAGTTCTTC